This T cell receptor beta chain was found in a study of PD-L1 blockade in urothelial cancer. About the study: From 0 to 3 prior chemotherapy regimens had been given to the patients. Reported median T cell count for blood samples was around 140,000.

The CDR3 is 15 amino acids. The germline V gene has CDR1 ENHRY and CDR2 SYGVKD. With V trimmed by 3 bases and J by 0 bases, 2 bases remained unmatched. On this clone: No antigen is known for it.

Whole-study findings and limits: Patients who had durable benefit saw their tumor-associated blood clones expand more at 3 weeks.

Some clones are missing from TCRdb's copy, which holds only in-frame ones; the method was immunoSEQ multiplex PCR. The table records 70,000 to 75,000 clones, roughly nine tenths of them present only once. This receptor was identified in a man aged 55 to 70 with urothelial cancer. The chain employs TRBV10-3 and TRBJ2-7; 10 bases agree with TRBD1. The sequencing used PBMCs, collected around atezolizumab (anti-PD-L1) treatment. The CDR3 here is CAISERDRGSYEQYF. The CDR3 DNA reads TGTGCCATCAGTGAAAGGGACAGGGGCTCCTACGAGCAGTACTTC.